The TCR beta chain under discussion was sequenced for a study of T cells in Graves' hyperthyroidism and ophthalmopathy. Amplification of TCR beta CDR3 regions was performed using RNA transcripts as template. In the first-round RT-PCR of the TCR CDR3, the HTBI primer set was used. Using its own MiXCR run on the multiplex PCR reads, TCRdb lists one record per CDR3 protein. The table includes more than 650,000 distinct CDR3 sequences, less than 15% detected once. Findings of the study overall: A model using 13 V-J features told ophthalmopathy apart from stable hyperthyroidism.

With respect to this clonotype: Its matching antigen is unknown.

CDR1 MNHEY and CDR2 SMNVEV come from the germline V gene (reference sequence). The CDR3 has 16 residues. The V and J ends lost 6 bases and 4 bases, in that order; junction bases with no gene match: 11. The V and J genes are TRBV27 and TRBJ2-7; 11 bases line up with TRBD2. This clonotype was sampled from a woman aged 18-35 years with Graves' hyperthyroidism. The sample was blood. This CDR3 reads CASSSSKTSGIYEQYF. CDR3 DNA sequence: TGTGCCAGCAGCTCCTCGAAGACTAGCGGGATTTACGAGCAGTACTTC.